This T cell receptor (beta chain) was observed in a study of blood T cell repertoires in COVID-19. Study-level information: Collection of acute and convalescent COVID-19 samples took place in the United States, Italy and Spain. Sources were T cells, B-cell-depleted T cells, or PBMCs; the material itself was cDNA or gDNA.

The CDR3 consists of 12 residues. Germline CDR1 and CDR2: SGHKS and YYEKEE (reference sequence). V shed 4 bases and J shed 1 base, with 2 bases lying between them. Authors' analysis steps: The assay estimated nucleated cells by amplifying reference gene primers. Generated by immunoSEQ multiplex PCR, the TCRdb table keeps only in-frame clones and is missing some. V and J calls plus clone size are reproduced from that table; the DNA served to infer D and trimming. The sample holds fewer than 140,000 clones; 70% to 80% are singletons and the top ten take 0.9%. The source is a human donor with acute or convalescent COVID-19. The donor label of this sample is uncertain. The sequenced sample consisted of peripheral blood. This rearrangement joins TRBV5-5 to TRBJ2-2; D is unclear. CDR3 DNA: TGTGCCAGCAGCCTGAACACCGGGGAGCTGTTTTTT. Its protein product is CASSLNTGELFF.